Presented here are 22 T cell receptor beta chains from one specimen sequenced in a study of T cells in localized non-small cell lung cancer (dated by TCRdb to 2019 to 2021). Library preparation used the immunoSEQ multiplex PCR assay. As stored in TCRdb, this immuneACCESS dataset retains in-frame rearrangements with V and J assigned. A fraction of the clones does not appear; measured against another copy, unresolved V genes explain less than half of the discrepancy, and the remainder lacks a known reason. Counted in this sample were some 64,000 clones; 80% to 90% of them appeared once. 4.7% of the sample goes to the ten largest clones. Specimen: PBMCs, collected before any cancer treatment. The source is a man aged 35-75 years with stage II lung adenocarcinoma.

The DNA for the CDR3 is TGTGCCAGCAGCTTAAATACAGGGAGCTATGGCTACACCTTC. Translating gives CASSLNTGSYGYTF. This chain uses TRBV7-3 with TRBJ1-2, with D maybe TRBD1 (6 bases). The germline gives CDR1 SGHTA, CDR2 FQGTGA. Deletions cut 1 base from V and 4 bases from J, with 10 bases between. This CDR3 has 14 amino acids. The entire variable domain, with the rest obtained from reference TRBV7-3 and TRBJ1-2, is as follows: GAGVSQTPSNKVTEKGKYVELRCDPISGHTALYWYRQSLGQGPEFLIYFQGTGAADDSGLPNDRFFAVRPEGSVSTLKIQRTERGDSAVYLCASSLNTGSYGYTFGSGTRLTVV.

This clone was found once. Compared with germline, one end of the junction differs, possibly owing to a read error. The rearrangement links TRBV4-3 to TRBJ1-2; a possible D gene is TRBD1 (5 bases). The germline V gene encodes CDR1 LGHNA and CDR2 YSLEER. This CDR3 is built from 14 residues. CDR3 coding DNA: TGCGCCAGCAGCCAGGAACTCGAACGGACACCTTCTACTTTC. This encodes CASSQELERTPSTF.

This sequence joins TRBV7-3 and TRBJ2-7; 12 nucleotides line up with TRBD2. The CDR3 spans 15 residues. V lost 5 bases and J lost 0; bases outside the gene matches: 2. From germline, CDR1 is SGHTA and CDR2 FQGTGA. The CDR3 nucleotides are TGTGCCAGCAGCCTGACTAGCGGGAGCTCCTACGAGCAGTACTTC. Amino acids: CASSLTSGSSYEQYF.

This clone appeared a single time. The rearrangement uses TRBV7-3 and TRBJ2-1, with 13 nucleotides matching TRBD2. The CDR3 is 22 residues long. With 0 bases clipped from V and 0 bases from J, the junction kept 14 bases outside the gene matches. Germline CDR1 reads SGHTA; CDR2 reads FQGTGA. This CDR3 reads CASSLTGSRTSGRASSYNEQFF. The CDR3 nucleotides read TGTGCCAGCAGCTTAACAGGTAGCCGAACTAGCGGGAGGGCGAGCTCCTACAATGAGCAGTTCTTC.

Only one count was recorded for this clone. This chain joins TRBV4-3 and TRBJ2-1; the match to TRBD2 covers 11 bases. V lost 1 base, J lost 9 bases, and 8 bases stayed unmatched. From germline, CDR1 is LGHNA and CDR2 YSLEER. CDR3 size: 16 residues. The CDR3 DNA follows: TGCGCCAGCAGCCAAGGGACTAGCGGGCCAGGGGGTGAGCAGTTCTTC. It translates to CASSQGTSGPGGEQFF.

CDR3 DNA sequence: TGTGCCAGCAGCTTGGGGATGGGCTATGGCTACACCTTC. Translated, it gives CASSLGMGYGYTF. This chain joins TRBV7-2 and TRBJ1-2; D not resolved. The CDR3 consists of 13 residues. The ends were cut back, 3 bases at V and 4 bases at J, with 9 bases in the middle. From germline, CDR1 is SGHTA and CDR2 FQGNSA. Combining the CDR3 with reference TRBV7-2 and TRBJ1-2 gives the whole variable domain GAGVSQSPSNKVTEKGKDVELRCDPISGHTALYWYRQSLGQGLEFLIYFQGNSAPDKSGLPSDRFSAERTGGSVSTLTIQRTQQEDSAVYLCASSLGMGYGYTFGSGTRLTVV.

This clone was detected a few times. This rearrangement joins TRBV11-3 to TRBJ1-3, with TRBD1 matching over 7 bases. The CDR3 spans 14 residues. V shed 5 bases, J shed 4 bases, and the junction held 5 bases outside the gene matches. Germline CDR1 SGHNT, CDR2 YENEEA. CDR3 sequence: CASSTDRVGNTIYF. The CDR3 nucleotides are TGTGCCAGCAGCACCGACAGGGTGGGAAACACCATATATTTT.

This chain joins TRBV10-3 and TRBJ2-5; tentatively, D is TRBD1 (6 bases). CDR1 is ENHRY and CDR2 is SYGVKD in the germline V gene. Trimming left V 3 bases short and J 5 bases short, with 13 bases between. This CDR3 contains 14 residues. In DNA, the CDR3 is TGTGCCATCAGTGATTATAGACAGGCGGAGACCCAGTACTTC. Translating it yields CAISDYRQAETQYF.

The J gene is TRBJ1-1, the V gene TRBV18; D gene unclear. CDR1 is KGHSH, CDR2 LQKENI, per germline. Trimming cost V 5 bases and J 1 base, with 8 bases left between them. The CDR3 covers 13 residues. CDR3 DNA sequence: TGTGCCAGCTCAACGACACAGAACACTGAAGCTTTCTTT. Protein sequence: CASSTTQNTEAFF.

V is TRBV27 and J is TRBJ1-4; perhaps TRBD1 as D (5 bases). Germline V gives CDR1 MNHEY, CDR2 SMNVEV (reference sequence). V was shortened by 5 bases and J by 7 bases, with 11 bases between the two germline ends. This CDR3 is built from 13 residues. CDR3 residues: CASSLAGGEKLFF. The CDR3 DNA is TGTGCCAGCAGTCTCGCCGGGGGTGAAAAACTGTTTTTT.

This clone is labeled medium-sized (0.01 to 0.1%). The chain employs TRBV6-5 and TRBJ1-1; D not certain. CDR1 MNHEY and CDR2 SVGAGI come from the germline V gene. V shed 2 bases and J shed 6 bases, with 13 bases lying between them. The CDR3 totals 14 residues. The CDR3 bases are TGTGCCAGCAGTTACCGGGCACCCGGTGCTGAAGCTTTCTTT. As protein: CASSYRAPGAEAFF.

The rearrangement joins TRBV19 to TRBJ2-7; 9 nucleotides match TRBD1. The CDR3 loop spans 15 amino acids. Germline CDR1 and CDR2: LNHDA and SQIVND (reference sequence). V dropped 5 bases and J dropped 0; count of bases not matched to a gene: 5. The CDR3 loop is CASSQGTGYSYEQYF. DNA for the CDR3: TGTGCCAGTAGTCAAGGGACAGGGTACTCCTACGAGCAGTACTTC. The whole variable domain, remainder taken from reference TRBV19 and TRBJ2-7, is DGGITQSPKYLFRKEGQNVTLSCEQNLNHDAMYWYRQDPGQGLRLIYYSQIVNDFQKGDIAEGYSVSREKKESFPLTVTSAQKNPTAFYLCASSQGTGYSYEQYFGPGTRLTVT.

The table lists this clone with a count of one. The V gene is TRBV6-5, the J gene TRBJ1-2, with D possibly matching TRBD1 (5 bases). The germline gives CDR1 MNHEY, CDR2 SVGAGI. Deletions cut 6 bases from V and 4 bases from J, with 15 bases between. The CDR3 contains 14 residues. The CDR3 nucleotides read TGTGCCAGCAGGCTTCCCGGGACTGCCTATGGCTACACCTTC. Protein: CASRLPGTAYGYTF.

This clone showed up just a few times. The rearrangement links TRBV9 to TRBJ2-3; no clear D. The CDR3 sequence is 17 residues long. Germline V gene sequence: CDR1 SGDLS, CDR2 YYNGEE. V lost 2 bases and J 0 bases, leaving 16 bases between the germline ends. This chain's CDR3 is CASSVTMTLPSTDTQYF. CDR3 DNA: TGTGCCAGCAGCGTTACTATGACCTTGCCTAGCACAGATACGCAGTATTTT.

This sequence joins TRBV13 and TRBJ1-3; perhaps TRBD1 as D (6 bases). CDR3 length: 14 residues. The germline V gene has CDR1 PRHDT and CDR2 FYEKMQ (reference sequence). Trimming removed 10 bases at V and 6 bases at J, with 19 bases between. The CDR3, as DNA: TGTGCCAACAGGGCCAGTCAGTCCCCAAACACCATATATTTT. Translation gives CANRASQSPNTIYF.

In this sample, this clone is medium-sized (0.01 to 0.1%). The chain has TRBV6-1 and TRBJ1-5; possibly TRBD1 for D (5 bases). This CDR3 comprises 15 residues. V dropped 10 bases and J dropped 1 base, with 17 bases sitting between them. The germline V gene encodes CDR1 MNHNS and CDR2 SASEGT. The chain's CDR3 is CATTFWGESNQPQHF. For the CDR3, the DNA is TGTGCCACTACCTTTTGGGGGGAGAGCAATCAGCCCCAGCATTTT.

The CDR3, as DNA: TGTGCCAGCAGCTCATCAGGGGGCTATGGCTACACCTTC. Its protein is CASSSSGGYGYTF. The chain couples TRBV7-9 to TRBJ1-2; 7 bases fit TRBD1. Per germline, CDR1 SEHNR and CDR2 FQNEAQ (reference sequence). After removal of 4 bases from V and 4 bases from J, the junction contained 3 bases not matched to a gene. This CDR3 has 13 amino acids.

Here the CDR3 DNA reads TGCGCCAGCAGCCCTCGGAGCGGGAGGGCCGGGGAGACCCAGTACTTC. Translating gives CASSPRSGRAGETQYF. The chain has TRBV5-1 and TRBJ2-5, with 10 nucleotides matching TRBD2. CDR3 size: 16 residues. Trimming took 4 bases from V and 5 from J; bases not matched to a gene: 11. From germline, CDR1 is SGHRS and CDR2 YFSETQ. Filled out from reference TRBV5-1 and TRBJ2-5, the complete variable domain reads KAGVTQTPRYLIKTRGQQVTLSCSPISGHRSVSWYQQTPGQGLQFLFEYFSETQRNKGNFPGRFSGRQFSNSRSEMNVSTLELGDSALYLCASSPRSGRAGETQYFGPGTRLLVL.

This clone came up a few times. V gene TRBV30 combines with J gene TRBJ1-5, with D uncertain. V gave up 1 base and J gave up 0 bases, with 4 bases separating them. Germline V gives CDR1 GTSNPN, CDR2 SVGIG (reference sequence). The CDR3 is 13 residues long. The CDR3 loop reads CAWSGVSNQPQHF. The CDR3 DNA follows: TGTGCCTGGAGTGGGGTTAGCAATCAGCCCCAGCATTTT.

The V call is TRBV4-1, the J call TRBJ1-5, with a possible D match to TRBD1 (5 bases). The V and J ends lost 0 bases and 3 bases respectively, with 9 bases between them. This CDR3 is 15 amino acids long. Germline lookup yields CDR1 MGHRA and CDR2 YSYEKL. CDR3 bases: TGCGCCAGCAGCCAAGATTGGGGGACCAATCAGCCCCAGCATTTT. This translates into CASSQDWGTNQPQHF.

In its sample, this clone was seen once. This sequence joins TRBV6-6 and TRBJ1-2; no reliable D call. Germline V gene sequence: CDR1 MNHNY, CDR2 SVGAGI (reference sequence). V was pared by 4 bases and J by 8 bases, with 14 bases between. CDR3 size: 13 residues. The CDR3 DNA reads as TGTGCCAGCAGTTCGGACCCTTATAACGGCTACACCTTC. Protein product: CASSSDPYNGYTF.

V gene TRBV2 combines with J gene TRBJ2-5, with TRBD1 as a possible D gene (5 bases). There are 14 residues in the CDR3. The ends were cut back, 3 bases at V and 5 bases at J, with 13 bases in the middle. The germline CDR1 and CDR2 sequences are SNHLY and FYNNEI. The CDR3 nucleotides are TGTGCCAGCAGTGATGGGGAAGGGGTGGAGACCCAGTACTTC. Its translation: CASSDGEGVETQYF.